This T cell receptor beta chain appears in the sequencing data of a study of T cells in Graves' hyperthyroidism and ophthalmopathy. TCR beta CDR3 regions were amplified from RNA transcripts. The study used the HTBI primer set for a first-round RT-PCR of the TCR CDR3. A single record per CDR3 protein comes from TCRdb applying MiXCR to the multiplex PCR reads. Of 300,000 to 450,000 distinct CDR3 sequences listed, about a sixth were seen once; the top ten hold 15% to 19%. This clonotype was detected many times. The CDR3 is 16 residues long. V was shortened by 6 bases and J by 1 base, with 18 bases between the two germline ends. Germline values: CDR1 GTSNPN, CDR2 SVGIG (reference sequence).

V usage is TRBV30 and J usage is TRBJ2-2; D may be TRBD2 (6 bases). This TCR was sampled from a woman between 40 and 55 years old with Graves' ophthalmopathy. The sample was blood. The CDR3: CACKSLSGENTGELFF. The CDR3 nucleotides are TGTGCCTGTAAAAGCCTTAGCGGAGAGAACACCGGGGAGCTGTTTTTT. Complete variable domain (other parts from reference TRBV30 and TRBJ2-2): SQTIHQWPATLVQPVGSPLSLECTVEGTSNPNLYWYRQAAGRGLQLLFYSVGIGQISSEVPQNLSASRPQDRQFILSSKKLLLSDSGFYLCACKSLSGENTGELFFGEGSRLTVL.